A single TCR beta chain is shown here with its context. Sequencing was performed with immunoSEQ multiplex PCR; in TCRdb, only in-frame clones are kept and a portion is missing. The table records 80,000 or so clones, about 68% of them present only once. This sample stems from a study of blood T cell repertoires in COVID-19. V was clipped by 3 bases and J by 5 bases; unmatched bases: 2. The CDR3 contains 13 residues. Looked up from germline, CDR1 is ENHRY and CDR2 is SYGVKD. The receptor was derived from a man in his forties or fifties with active or convalescent COVID-19. The J gene is TRBJ2-5, the V gene TRBV10-3; 8 nucleotides align to TRBD2. Source material: peripheral blood. In DNA form, the CDR3 reads TGTGCCATCAGTGACGGCGGGGGGGAGACCCAGTACTTC. Protein: CAISDGGGETQYF.